The source of this T cell receptor beta chain is a study of shared clonotypes between healthy human individuals (dated by TCRdb to about 2020). Background on the whole study: The cohort comprised two women and a few men aged 18 to 49 years. The study deeply sequenced blood TCR repertoires of five healthy adults to estimate repertoire size and the extent of clonotype sharing between individuals. To increase sequencing depth and limit assay-specific biases, TCR repertoire library preparation and sequencing were carried out by different laboratories using diverse techniques. Per donor, leukapheresis produced somewhere between about 0.94 and 8.9 billion PBMCs. Results the study describes overall, beyond this receptor: Because the study included a small number of donors, the genetic and exposure-history diversity represented was limited. Only blood was sampled, and tissue TCR repertoires likely differ from those in blood. Pairwise subsampling indicated that sequencing depth was expected to affect the degree of clonotype sharing among donors.

TCR CDR3 regions were amplified from genomic DNA by multiplex PCR using the deep immunoSEQ assay. Extracted genomic DNA from each cell subset was spread evenly across all wells of several immunoSEQ 96-well plates, with each plate serving as a replicate. For unsorted PBMC, 250 to 350 ng of genomic DNA, equivalent to around 30,000 T cell genomes, went into each replicate PCR. Genomic DNA from unsorted PBMC was sequenced over ten immunoSEQ deep assay plates. Purified libraries were measured with a Qubit 3.0 fluorometer, size-checked on a Bioanalyzer 2100, and measured again with the KAPA Library Quantification kit. Every immunoSEQ 96-well plate was sequenced on a dedicated single-read 150-cycle Illumina NextSeq 550 flow cell. On the authors' methods: Because the immunoSEQ output held only junctional sequences and lacked quality scores, the filtering could not match the filtering applied to full-length reads. To assign V/J genes and CDR3, sequences were annotated against IMGT germline references using PyIR, a Python wrapper for IgBLAST v1.9. Reads were filtered out if the reads had weak V/J assignments (E-value above 1e-6), no CDR3, stop codons, out-of-frame junctions, or ambiguous translated residues. V3J clonotypes were defined by identical inferred V gene, J gene, and CDR3 amino acid sequence. The percentage overlap between two repertoires was calculated by dividing the number of shared unique clonotypes by the size of the smaller repertoire. Richness of each repertoire was evaluated using RTK rarefaction, the Chao1 estimator, and Recon v2.1 estimates of unobserved clonotypes. In its TCRdb copy, this immuneACCESS table keeps in-frame sequences only and misses some clones. Where compared with another copy, unresolved V genes explain less than half of these, and the others have no known cause. V, J and clone size derive from that table, while D and trimming were established from the DNA sequence. Recorded for this sample are fewer than 550,000 clones; around 79% of them occurred a single time. Jointly, the top ten make up under 15% of the sample.

This clone was recorded a few times. The antigen this receptor binds is unknown. There are no base qualities to consult, and no much larger clone falls within one base. Based on the germline V gene, the CDR1 and CDR2 sequences are MNHNS and SASEGT. Between the V and J ends, shortened by 0 bases and 5 bases respectively, the junction contains 14 bases. From the cysteine up to the phenylalanine, the CDR3 has a length of 16 residues. Here the CDR3 DNA is all that survives: 48 bases in frame from base 1. The donors were healthy, HIV-negative adults who had no recently reported acute infections or vaccinations. Only Caucasian adults living in Nashville, Tennessee, USA were represented among the donors. For unsorted samples, tens of millions of PBMCs were counted, and genomic DNA was extracted using the QIAamp DNA Blood Mini kit. Blood was obtained by leukapheresis, after which PBMCs were separated by Ficoll-Histopaque density gradient centrifugation and cryopreserved in liquid nitrogen vapor phase.

The chain is made from TRBV6-1 and TRBJ2-4; the best D guess is TRBD1, with 7 bases matching. The sequence came from a woman aged 40 to 49 in good health. Some clones in this sample may be carry-over from other donors' samples. The sequenced sample was PBMCs. This receptor carries the CDR3 CASSEARLRGENIQYF. Read as DNA, the sequence is TGTGCCAGCAGTGAAGCGCGACTCAGGGGGGAAAACATTCAGTACTTC.